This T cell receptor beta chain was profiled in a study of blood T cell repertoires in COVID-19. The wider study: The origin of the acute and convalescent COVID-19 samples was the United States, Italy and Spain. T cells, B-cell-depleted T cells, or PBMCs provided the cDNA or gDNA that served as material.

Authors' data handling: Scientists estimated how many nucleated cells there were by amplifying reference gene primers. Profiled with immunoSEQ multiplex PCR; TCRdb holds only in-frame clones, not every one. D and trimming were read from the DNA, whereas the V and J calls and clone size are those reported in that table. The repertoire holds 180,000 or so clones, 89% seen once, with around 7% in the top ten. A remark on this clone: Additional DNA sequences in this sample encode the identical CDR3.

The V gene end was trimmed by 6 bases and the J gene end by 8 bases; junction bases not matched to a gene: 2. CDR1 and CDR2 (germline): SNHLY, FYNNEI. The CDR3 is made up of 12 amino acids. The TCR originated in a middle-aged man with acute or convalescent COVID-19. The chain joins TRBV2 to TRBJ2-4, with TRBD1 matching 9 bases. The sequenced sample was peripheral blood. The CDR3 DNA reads TGTGCCAGCAGGGACAGGGGAGACATTCAGTACTTC. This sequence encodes CASRDRGDIQYF. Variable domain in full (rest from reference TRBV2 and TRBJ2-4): EPEVTQTPSHQVTQMGQEVILRCVPISNHLYFYWYRQILGQKVEFLVSFYNNEISEKSEIFDDQFSVERPDGSNFTLKIRSTKLEDSAMYFCASRDRGDIQYFGAGTRLSVL.